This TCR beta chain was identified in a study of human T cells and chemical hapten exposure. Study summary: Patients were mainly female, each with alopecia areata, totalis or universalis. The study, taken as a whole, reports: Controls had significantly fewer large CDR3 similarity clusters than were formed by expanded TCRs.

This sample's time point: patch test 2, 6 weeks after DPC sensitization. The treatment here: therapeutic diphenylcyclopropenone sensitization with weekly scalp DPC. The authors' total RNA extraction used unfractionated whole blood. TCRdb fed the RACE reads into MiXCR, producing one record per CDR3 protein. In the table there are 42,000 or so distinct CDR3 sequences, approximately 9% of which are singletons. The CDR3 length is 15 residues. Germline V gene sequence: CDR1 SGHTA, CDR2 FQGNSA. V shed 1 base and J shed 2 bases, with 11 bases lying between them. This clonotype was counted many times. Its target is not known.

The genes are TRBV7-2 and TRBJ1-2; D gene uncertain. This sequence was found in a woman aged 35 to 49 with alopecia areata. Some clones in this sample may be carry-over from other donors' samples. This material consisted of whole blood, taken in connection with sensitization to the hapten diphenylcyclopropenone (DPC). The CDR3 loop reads CASSLDTTANYGYTF. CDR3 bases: TGTGCCAGCAGCTTAGATACGACGGCGAACTATGGCTACACCTTC.